This passage covers 24 T cell receptor beta chains from one sample sequenced in a study of CD8+CD57+ T cells in acquired aplastic anemia. Genomic DNA acted as the template from which TCR beta VDJ combination and CDR3 sequence profiling were carried out. TCRdb passed the reads through MiXCR, listing each CDR3 protein once. The profile shows under 200,000 distinct CDR3 sequences, around half of them singletons. Flow cytometry had shown expanded CD8+CD57+ cells in the patients chosen for sequencing. The sample consisted of sorted CD4+, CD8+, or CD8+CD57+ T cells (not recorded which) from PBMCs. Receptor source: a human donor with aplastic anemia.

The chain is built from TRBV6-1 and TRBJ1-1; tentatively, D is TRBD1 (6 bases). Germline lookup yields CDR1 MNHNS and CDR2 SASEGT. Trimming left V 5 bases short and J 10 bases short, with 14 bases between. The CDR3 runs 12 residues. The CDR3 protein is CASSPEGGGAFF. The CDR3 DNA reads as TGTGCCAGCAGTCCCGAGGGGGGGGGAGCTTTCTTT.

This clonotype was counted at least ten times. The chain carries TRBV9 and TRBJ2-7; TRBD1 or TRBD2 may be the D gene (5 bases each). This CDR3 spans 14 amino acids. Per the germline V gene, CDR1 is SGDLS and CDR2 is YYNGEE. V dropped 5 bases and J dropped 5 bases, with 17 bases sitting between them. This chain's CDR3 is CASRVGGGLHEQYF. The DNA of the CDR3 is TGTGCCAGCAGGGTTGGGGGTGGGCTCCACGAGCAGTACTTC.

This clonotype was seen repeatedly, ten times or more. This chain connects TRBV3-1 to TRBJ2-7; the D is unclear. The germline CDR1 and CDR2 sequences are LGHDT and YNNKEL (reference sequence). This CDR3 contains 13 residues. Trimming removed 0 bases from V and 7 bases from J, with 10 bases in between. CDR3 sequence (DNA): TGTGCCAGCAGCCAAGATCGGTGGGGTGAGCAGTACTTC. It encodes CASSQDRWGEQYF.

This clonotype was detected ten times or more. V and J are TRBV20-1 and TRBJ2-7, with TRBD1 matching 8 bases. Germline V gene sequence: CDR1 DFQATT, CDR2 SNEGSKA (reference sequence). V lost 0 bases, J lost 1 base, and 8 bases stayed unmatched. This CDR3 is 16 amino acids long. The CDR3, as DNA: TGCAGTGCTAGAGATCAGAGGACAGGGCAATCCTACGAGCAGTACTTC. Translated, it gives CSARDQRTGQSYEQYF.

This sequence joins TRBV10-3 and TRBJ1-1, with a possible D match to TRBD1 (5 bases). Germline V gives CDR1 ENHRY, CDR2 SYGVKD. The CDR3 contains 15 residues. Trimming removed 3 bases at V and 4 bases at J, with 15 bases between. As DNA, the CDR3 is TGTGCCATCAGTGACAAACGGGGCTCAGGCACTGAAGCTTTCTTT. Its protein product is CAISDKRGSGTEAFF.

DNA of the CDR3: TGTGCCAGCAGCCAGAATCGGGACGAGCAGTACTTC. Translation: CASSQNRDEQYF. The chain couples TRBV5-5 to TRBJ2-7, with D hard to call. Trimming took 4 bases from V and 5 from J, leaving 10 bases between them. Germline CDR1 reads SGHKS; CDR2 reads YYEKEE (reference sequence). The CDR3 spans 12 residues.

This clonotype showed up just a few times. The rearrangement links TRBV28 to TRBJ1-6; no clear D. This CDR3 contains 18 residues. V was trimmed by 2 bases and J by 7 bases, leaving 21 bases between them. Germline V gene data show CDR1 as MDHEN and CDR2 as SYDVKM. CDR3 nucleotide sequence: TGTGCCAGCAGTTTAGCAAGAGGGTCCTCCGCCGGCAATTCACCCCTCCACTTT. Translation: CASSLARGSSAGNSPLHF.

The table lists this clonotype with many counts. The chain is built from TRBV7-2 and TRBJ2-7, with TRBD1 matching 7 bases. V was pared by 5 bases and J by 2 bases, with 6 bases of the junction left unmatched. The CDR3 loop spans 14 amino acids. Germline V gene data show CDR1 as SGHTA and CDR2 as FQGNSA. The CDR3 reads CASSAGQAAYEQYF. The CDR3 DNA is TGTGCCAGCAGCGCCGGACAGGCCGCCTACGAGCAGTACTTC. Using reference TRBV7-2 and TRBJ2-7 for the parts outside the CDR3, the full variable domain is GAGVSQSPSNKVTEKGKDVELRCDPISGHTALYWYRQSLGQGLEFLIYFQGNSAPDKSGLPSDRFSAERTGGSVSTLTIQRTQQEDSAVYLCASSAGQAAYEQYFGPGTRLTVT.

This clonotype appeared once. J is TRBJ2-5 and V is TRBV9, with D unclear. CDR3 length equals 17 residues. The germline CDR1 and CDR2 sequences are SGDLS and YYNGEE. With 2 bases removed from V and 5 bases from J, the gap between germline ends came to 22 bases. CDR3 nucleotides: TGTGCCAGCAGCGTGGGTGCGCTAGGTATCGGAAGGGAGACCCAGTACTTC. Translating it yields CASSVGALGIGRETQYF. Full variable domain (remainder filled in from reference TRBV9 and TRBJ2-5): DSGVTQTPKHLITATGQRVTLRCSPRSGDLSVYWYQQSLDQGLQFLIQYYNGEERAKGNILERFSAQQFPDLHSELNLSSLELGDSALYFCASSVGALGIGRETQYFGPGTRLLVL.

J is TRBJ1-1 and V is TRBV9; unclear D gene. Trimming removed 2 bases at V and 0 bases at J, with 11 bases between. In germline, CDR1 is SGDLS, CDR2 YYNGEE. This CDR3 has 15 amino acids. The CDR3 sequence is CASSVGLDMNTEAFF. The CDR3, as DNA: TGTGCCAGCAGCGTGGGTCTTGACATGAACACTGAAGCTTTCTTT.

V gene TRBV7-9 combines with J gene TRBJ1-1, with no clear D. The CDR3 extends over 13 amino acids. The germline gives CDR1 SEHNR, CDR2 FQNEAQ (reference sequence). Trimming removed 6 bases at V and 3 bases at J, with 11 bases between. The CDR3 loop reads CASRVGEDTEAFF. CDR3 nucleotides: TGTGCCAGCAGAGTTGGGGAGGACACTGAAGCTTTCTTT.

This clonotype was counted many times. This chain connects TRBV20-1 to TRBJ2-3; the match to TRBD2 covers 11 bases. With V trimmed by 5 bases and J by 6 bases, 4 bases remained unmatched. CDR1 and CDR2 from the germline V gene are DFQATT and SNEGSKA (reference sequence). CDR3 length: 13 residues. The CDR3 here is CSARTSGSDTQYF. The CDR3, as DNA: TGCAGTGCTCGGACTAGCGGGTCTGATACGCAGTATTTT.

At least ten counts were recorded for this clonotype. This rearrangement joins TRBV7-2 to TRBJ2-5; D might be TRBD2 (5 bases). V lost 4 bases to trimming and J lost 0 bases, with 9 bases between them. Germline CDR1 SGHTA, CDR2 FQGNSA. The CDR3 consists of 14 residues. The CDR3 bases are TGTGCCAGCAGCTCGACGGGGTACCAAGAGACCCAGTACTTC. Translated: CASSSTGYQETQYF.

V and J are TRBV5-4 and TRBJ1-3; 8 bases map to TRBD1. The CDR3 extends over 16 amino acids. Germline V CDR1 and CDR2: SGHNT, YYREEE (reference sequence). Trimming cost V 0 bases and J 0 bases; bases outside gene matches: 2. CDR3 DNA sequence: TGTGCCAGCAGCTTGGACAGGGGGAGCTCTGGAAACACCATATATTTT. Protein product: CASSLDRGSSGNTIYF.

This clonotype was seen only a few times. The chain links TRBV10-1 to TRBJ1-6; no firm D call. V lost 3 bases to trimming and J lost 10 bases, with 13 bases between them. Per germline, CDR1 WNHNN and CDR2 SYGVQD (reference sequence). The CDR3 has 14 residues. The CDR3 loop is CASSEEQRFSPLHF. CDR3 nucleotides: TGCGCCAGCAGTGAAGAGCAGCGTTTCTCACCCCTCCACTTT.

This clonotype was observed many times. The V and J genes are TRBV7-8 and TRBJ1-1; D perhaps matches TRBD1 (5 bases). CDR1 and CDR2 from the germline V gene are SGHVS and FQNEAQ. The CDR3 is 14 amino acids. The V end lost 1 base, the J end lost 11 bases, and 17 bases lay between the germline ends. As DNA, the CDR3 is TGTGCCAGCAGCTTAGGCTCGGGTGGGGGGAACGCTTTCTTT. Its protein is CASSLGSGGGNAFF.

This clonotype occurred many times. J is TRBJ2-5 and V is TRBV12-5; 11 bases map to TRBD2. The length of the CDR3 is 16 residues. CDR1 is LGHNT, CDR2 FRNRAP, per germline. Unmatched junction bases numbered 5, after V lost 0 bases and J lost 5 bases. As DNA, the CDR3 is TGTGCTAGTGGTTTGGTACAACTAGCGGGGGAGGAGACCCAGTACTTC. This translates into CASGLVQLAGEETQYF.

V gene TRBV24-1 combines with J gene TRBJ1-1, with TRBD1 identical over 7 bases. Germline V gene data show CDR1 as KGHDR and CDR2 as SFDVKD. This CDR3 is built from 14 residues. After removal of 6 bases from V and 13 bases from J, the junction contained 16 bases not matched to a gene. In nucleotides, the CDR3 is TGTGCCACCAGTACCAATCGACAGGGTAGTTTTGATTTCTTT. Residues: CATSTNRQGSFDFF.

This clonotype was counted a few times. V gene TRBV19 combines with J gene TRBJ1-5; D perhaps matches TRBD1 (6 bases). CDR1 is LNHDA and CDR2 is SQIVND in the germline V gene (reference sequence). The V end lost 7 bases, the J end lost 7 bases, and 11 bases lay between the germline ends. CDR3 length: 12 amino acids. The CDR3 DNA follows: TGTGCCAGTACACAGGGAGGCCAGCCCCAGCATTTT. Amino acid sequence: CASTQGGQPQHF.

The chain employs TRBV2 and TRBJ2-4; 8 nucleotides agree with TRBD1. Germline CDR1 reads SNHLY; CDR2 reads FYNNEI. Trimming removed 6 bases from V and 1 base from J; junction bases left unmatched: 5. The CDR3 has 15 residues. This CDR3 is CASRGQGLAKNIQYF. Written as DNA, the CDR3 is TGTGCCAGCAGAGGACAGGGACTGGCCAAAAACATTCAGTACTTC. Complete variable domain (other parts from reference TRBV2 and TRBJ2-4): EPEVTQTPSHQVTQMGQEVILRCVPISNHLYFYWYRQILGQKVEFLVSFYNNEISEKSEIFDDQFSVERPDGSNFTLKIRSTKLEDSAMYFCASRGQGLAKNIQYFGAGTRLSVL.

This clonotype appeared many times. This rearrangement joins TRBV2 to TRBJ2-7, with a weak D call TRBD2 (6 bases). The germline V gene has CDR1 SNHLY and CDR2 FYNNEI. This CDR3 contains 11 residues. Trimming took 4 bases from V and 9 from J, leaving 10 bases between them. CDR3: CASSVIGGQYF. In DNA form, the CDR3 reads TGTGCCAGCAGTGTTATCGGGGGGCAGTACTTC.

This clonotype was counted a few times. CDR3 coding DNA: TGTGCCAGCAGTCCTAACCCCCAGGGGGCGAGGTCTCAGCCCCAGCATTTT. Protein product: CASSPNPQGARSQPQHF. The genes are TRBV28 and TRBJ1-5; 8 bases are a match to TRBD1. J was trimmed by 6 bases and V by 5 bases; bases with no gene match: 15. This CDR3 has 17 amino acids. CDR1 is MDHEN, CDR2 SYDVKM, per germline.

This chain connects TRBV2 to TRBJ1-5, with no clear D. The CDR3 has 17 residues. Germline loops: CDR1 SNHLY, CDR2 FYNNEI. Trimming stripped 5 bases from V and 3 bases from J, with 20 bases between. The CDR3 coding sequence is TGTGCCAGCAGTTGGAGAGGTTTAGGGCGAATCAATCAGCCCCAGCATTTT. Its translation is CASSWRGLGRINQPQHF.

This clonotype was recorded at least ten times. J is TRBJ1-1 and V is TRBV7-2; no firm D call. The CDR3 runs 14 residues. V lost 1 base to trimming and J lost 4 bases, with 10 bases between them. Germline V gene lookup returns CDR1 SGHTA and CDR2 FQGNSA. The CDR3 loop is CASSLDSSFTEAFF. The CDR3 bases are TGTGCCAGCAGCTTAGACAGCTCTTTCACTGAAGCTTTCTTT.